This T cell receptor beta chain was sequenced in a study of OX40 agonist ivuxolimab in advanced cancers. Produced via immunoSEQ multiplex PCR; TCRdb's table is partial and in-frame only. This table has tens of thousands of clones, 88% appearing once. The CDR3 runs 13 residues. Germline-derived CDR1 and CDR2 are SGHVS and FNYEAQ. The V end lost 1 base, the J end lost 4 bases, and 7 bases lay between the germline ends. Blood sampling was done at baseline, cycle 4 day 1, and cycle 7 day 1. The receptor's source is an adult with an advanced solid tumor such as melanoma, head and neck, liver or kidney cancer. This rearrangement joins TRBV7-6 to TRBJ1-2; no definite D call. This specimen was CD4+ or CD8+ T cells sorted from blood, taken in a trial of the OX40 agonist ivuxolimab. CDR3 bases: TGTGCCAGCAGCTTAGGGCAACCCTATGGCTACACCTTC. Translation: CASSLGQPYGYTF.